The rows below give T cell receptor beta chains drawn from one sample of a study of blood T cell repertoires in COVID-19. Method: immunoSEQ multiplex PCR; TCRdb's copy keeps in-frame clones and lacks some. The repertoire holds around 160,000 clones, with approximately 90% as singletons. The sample taken for sequencing was PBMCs or T cells enriched from blood (not recorded which). These receptor sequences come from a young woman with acute COVID-19. CDR3s include the opening cysteine and the closing phenylalanine or tryptophan. The order of the fields is CDR3 protein, J gene, clone size, V gene. Clone size appears in some rows only: once, few, many, or a class for an expanded clone.

cdr3_aa: CASSSRGTASDGYTF
j_call: TRBJ1-2
clone_size: -
v_call: TRBV6-2/TRBV6-3

cdr3_aa: CAISELGQGAYGYTF
j_call: TRBJ1-2
clone_size: -
v_call: TRBV10-3

cdr3_aa: CASSLPPGQGADTQYF
j_call: TRBJ2-3
clone_size: -
v_call: TRBV28

cdr3_aa: CASSFSGTSGRYGMENTQYF
j_call: TRBJ2-3
clone_size: once
v_call: TRBV27

cdr3_aa: CASSSRGGERGYTF
j_call: TRBJ1-2
clone_size: few
v_call: TRBV7-2

cdr3_aa: CAHRGGFTDTQYF
j_call: TRBJ2-3
clone_size: -
v_call: TRBV30

cdr3_aa: CASSFPTGGSYNEQFF
j_call: TRBJ2-1
clone_size: -
v_call: TRBV28

cdr3_aa: CASSLRGQLSNTQYF
j_call: TRBJ2-3
clone_size: -
v_call: TRBV5-8

cdr3_aa: CASSLRGGTIYF
j_call: TRBJ1-3
clone_size: -
v_call: TRBV28

cdr3_aa: CASSKGQTNYGYTF
j_call: TRBJ1-2
clone_size: -
v_call: TRBV6-5

cdr3_aa: CASSLALNEKLFF
j_call: TRBJ1-4
clone_size: -
v_call: TRBV7-2

cdr3_aa: CASSASRLEQYF
j_call: TRBJ2-7
clone_size: -
v_call: TRBV28

cdr3_aa: CATSDLGTDRSSTDTQYF
j_call: TRBJ2-3
clone_size: few
v_call: TRBV24-1

cdr3_aa: CASSLGGNMNTEAFF
j_call: TRBJ1-1
clone_size: once
v_call: TRBV28

cdr3_aa: CASSEYNNEQYF
j_call: TRBJ2-7
clone_size: -
v_call: TRBV6-1

cdr3_aa: CASSPGQQETQYF
j_call: TRBJ2-5
clone_size: -
v_call: TRBV6-2/TRBV6-3

cdr3_aa: CASAPLRDYLYEQYF
j_call: TRBJ2-7
clone_size: -
v_call: TRBV11-2

cdr3_aa: CSAMYGNTIYF
j_call: TRBJ1-3
clone_size: once
v_call: TRBV20-1

cdr3_aa: CAWSPGLREAFF
j_call: TRBJ1-1
clone_size: -
v_call: TRBV30

cdr3_aa: CASLEQGAYNSPLHF
j_call: TRBJ1-6
clone_size: -
v_call: TRBV19